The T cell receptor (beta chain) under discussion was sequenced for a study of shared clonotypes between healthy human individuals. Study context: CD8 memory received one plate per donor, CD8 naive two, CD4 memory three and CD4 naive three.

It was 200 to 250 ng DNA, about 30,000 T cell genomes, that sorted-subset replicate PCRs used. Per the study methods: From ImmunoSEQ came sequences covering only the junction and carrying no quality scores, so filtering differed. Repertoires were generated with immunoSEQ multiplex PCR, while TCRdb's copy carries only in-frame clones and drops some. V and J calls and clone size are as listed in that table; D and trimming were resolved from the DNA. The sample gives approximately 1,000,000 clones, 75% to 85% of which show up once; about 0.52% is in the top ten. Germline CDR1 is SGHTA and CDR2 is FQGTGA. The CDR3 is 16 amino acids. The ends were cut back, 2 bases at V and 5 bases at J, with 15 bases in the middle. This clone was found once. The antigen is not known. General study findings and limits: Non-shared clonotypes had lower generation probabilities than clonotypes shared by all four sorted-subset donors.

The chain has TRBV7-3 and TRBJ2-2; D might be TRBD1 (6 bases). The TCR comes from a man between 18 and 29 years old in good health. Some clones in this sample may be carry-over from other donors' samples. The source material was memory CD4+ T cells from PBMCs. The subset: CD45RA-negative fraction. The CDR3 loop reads CASSLLAGASTGELFF. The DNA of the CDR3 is TGTGCCAGCAGCTTATTGGCAGGGGCAAGTACCGGGGAGCTGTTTTTT.